The 25 T cell receptor beta chains presented below share a single source sample, sequenced in a study of T-cell memory formation after mild COVID-19. Each CDR3 protein is one row after TCRdb ran MiXCR on the 5' RACE reads. This table holds around 450,000 distinct CDR3 sequences, 20% to 25% found once. What was sequenced was PBMCs or a T cell subset sorted from them (not recorded which). The source of these receptors is an adult woman who had mild COVID-19 (a few samples of this study predate the infection). Cell type and time point are not known.

This clonotype has more than one count but fewer than ten. CDR3 sequence reads: CASSPGGGGAWDEQYF. The CDR3 DNA is TGCGCCAGCAGCCCTGGCGGCGGGGGGGCCTGGGACGAGCAGTACTTC. The chain recombines TRBV4-1 with TRBJ2-7; 9 positions match TRBD2. The CDR3 consists of 16 residues. The V gene end was trimmed by 4 bases and the J gene end by 5 bases; junction bases not matched to a gene: 12. CDR1 is MGHRA and CDR2 is YSYEKL in the germline V gene.

This clonotype was counted a few times. The J gene is TRBJ2-3, the V gene TRBV7-2; 7 bases line up with TRBD1. This CDR3 is 15 amino acids long. Germline V gene sequence: CDR1 SGHTA, CDR2 FQGNSA. J gave up 6 bases and V 1 base, and 7 bases lay outside the gene matches. In nucleotides, the CDR3 is TGTGCCAGCAGCTTAGTACGACAGGGAGTCGATACGCAGTATTTT. Translation: CASSLVRQGVDTQYF.

The chain recombines TRBV5-6 with TRBJ2-1; D not resolved. Trimming shortened V by 1 base and J by 7 bases, and 18 bases separated the two germline ends. The CDR3 is made up of 16 amino acids. Germline V gene lookup returns CDR1 SGHDT and CDR2 YYEEEE. The CDR3 DNA reads as TGTGCCAGCAGCTTGTTTTCCATTCGGGCGTGGAATGAGCAGTTCTTC. Encoded protein: CASSLFSIRAWNEQFF.

The chain links TRBV7-6 to TRBJ1-1; D unresolved. The CDR3 is 14 residues long. Between the trimmed V and J ends, which lost 1 base and 3 bases, there was a span of 9 bases. The germline V gene has CDR1 SGHVS and CDR2 FNYEAQ. CDR3 sequence reads: CASSLEFGDTEAFF. DNA for the CDR3: TGTGCCAGCAGCTTAGAGTTCGGGGACACTGAAGCTTTCTTT.

The chain uses TRBV3-1 and TRBJ1-1; a weak D match, TRBD1 (6 bases). This CDR3 is 14 amino acids long. The germline V gene has CDR1 LGHDT and CDR2 YNNKEL (reference sequence). V was cut by 0 bases and J by 5 bases, with 10 bases left in between. The CDR3 region is CASSQDGGRTEAFF. The CDR3 DNA reads as TGTGCCAGCAGCCAAGATGGGGGCCGGACTGAAGCTTTCTTT. Complete variable domain (other parts from reference TRBV3-1 and TRBJ1-1): DTAVSQTPKYLVTQMGNDKSIKCEQNLGHDTMYWYKQDSKKFLKIMFSYNNKELIINETVPNRFSPKSPDKAHLNLHINSLELGDSAVYFCASSQDGGRTEAFFGQGTRLTVV.

J is TRBJ2-7 and V is TRBV12-3 or TRBV12-4, with TRBD1 as a possible D gene (6 bases). CDR3 size: 16 residues. V was cut by 5 bases and J by 0 bases, with 17 bases left in between. The DNA for the CDR3 is TGTGCCAGCAGTCAAACCGGGACACATGGCTCCTACGAGCAGTACTTC. Protein product: CASSQTGTHGSYEQYF.

This clonotype was counted between two and nine times. The V and J genes are TRBV5-6 and TRBJ2-5; 9 positions match TRBD1. Germline CDR1 reads SGHDT; CDR2 reads YYEEEE. Germline trimming cut 3 bases from V and 6 bases from J; bases unmatched to any gene: 15. The CDR3 consists of 17 residues. The chain's CDR3 is CASSSPGTGLDRKTQYF. The DNA of the CDR3 is TGTGCCAGCAGCTCGCCAGGGACAGGGTTAGATAGGAAGACCCAGTACTTC.

This clonotype was counted only a few times. The chain joins TRBV18 to TRBJ2-6; no clear D gene. This CDR3 has 13 residues. CDR1 KGHSH and CDR2 LQKENI come from the germline V gene. Trimming removed 6 bases at V and 4 bases at J, with 7 bases between. In DNA form, the CDR3 reads TGTGCCAGCTCTGAGTGGGGGGCCAACGTCCTGACTTTC. It encodes CASSEWGANVLTF.

V usage is TRBV7-6 and J usage is TRBJ1-1; TRBD1 matches at 8 bases. The CDR3 loop spans 14 amino acids. The ends lost 5 bases at V and 2 bases at J; junction bases unmatched: 4. Germline lookup yields CDR1 SGHVS and CDR2 FNYEAQ. Here the CDR3 DNA reads TGTGCCAGCAGCGCGGGACAGGTTAACACTGAAGCTTTCTTT. Amino acid sequence: CASSAGQVNTEAFF.

This clonotype was picked up many times. The chain couples TRBV6-6 to TRBJ1-1; D remains ambiguous. The CDR3 extends over 16 amino acids. Between the trimmed V and J ends, which lost 2 bases and 0 bases, there was a span of 13 bases. Germline lookup yields CDR1 MNHNY and CDR2 SVGAGI (reference sequence). CDR3 DNA: TGTGCCAGCAGTTACAAGTCCCCCGGGGTGAACACTGAAGCTTTCTTT. Translation gives CASSYKSPGVNTEAFF.

The CDR3 reads CASSLIVGADSYEQYF. The DNA for the CDR3 is TGTGCCAGCAGCTTAATCGTCGGGGCGGACTCCTACGAGCAGTACTTC. The genes are TRBV7-9 and TRBJ2-7; D possibly uses TRBD1 or TRBD2 (5 bases each). V was shortened by 2 bases and J by 0 bases, with 14 bases between the two germline ends. CDR1 and CDR2 (germline): SEHNR, FQNEAQ (reference sequence). This CDR3 comprises 16 residues. Full variable domain (rest looked up from reference TRBV7-9 and TRBJ2-7): DTGVSQNPRHKITKRGQNVTFRCDPISEHNRLYWYRQTLGQGPEFLTYFQNEAQLEKSRLLSDRFSAERPKGSFSTLEIQRTEQGDSAMYLCASSLIVGADSYEQYFGPGTRLTVT.

This clonotype was counted a few times. The chain joins TRBV7-9 to TRBJ2-1; 8 bases match TRBD1. J lost 4 bases, V lost 4 bases, and 6 bases had no gene match. CDR3 length: 15 residues. Germline lookup yields CDR1 SEHNR and CDR2 FQNEAQ (reference sequence). CDR3 amino acids: CASSSTGVQYNEQFF. In nucleotides, the CDR3 is TGTGCCAGCAGCTCGACAGGGGTCCAATACAATGAGCAGTTCTTC.

The chain has TRBV5-6 and TRBJ1-4, with TRBD1 identical over 8 bases. CDR1 SGHDT and CDR2 YYEEEE come from the germline V gene. The CDR3 is 14 residues long. Trimming at V came to 2 bases and at J to 10 bases, leaving 7 bases not matched to a gene. The CDR3 is CASSFGTGTLKLFF. The CDR3, as DNA: TGTGCCAGCAGCTTCGGGACAGGCACACTAAAACTGTTTTTT. The full variable domain, completed using reference TRBV5-6 and TRBJ1-4, is DAGVTQSPTHLIKTRGQQVTLRCSPKSGHDTVSWYQQALGQGPQFIFQYYEEEERQRGNFPDRFSGHQFPNYSSELNVNALLLGDSALYLCASSFGTGTLKLFFGSGTQLSVL.

The V call is TRBV5-1, the J call TRBJ2-1; D gene unclear. Germline-derived CDR1 and CDR2 are SGHRS and YFSETQ. The V end lost 0 bases, the J end lost 11 bases, and 6 bases lay between the germline ends. This CDR3 region has 11 residues. The CDR3 loop is CASSLAQKQFF. The CDR3 DNA sequence: TGCGCCAGCAGCTTGGCCCAGAAGCAGTTCTTC.

Concerning this clonotype: At one end the junction does not follow the germline gene, possibly because of a read error. The CDR3 loop is CRARGMASGFYEQYF. CDR3 in DNA: TGCAGAGCTAGGGGGATGGCTAGCGGATTCTACGAGCAGTACTTC. J is TRBJ2-7 and V is TRBV20-1, with a tentative D call TRBD2 (7 bases). Germline V gene data show CDR1 as DFQATT and CDR2 as SNEGSKA (reference sequence). The CDR3 extends over 15 amino acids.

This chain connects TRBV18 to TRBJ2-1; a weak D match, TRBD2 (6 bases). The ends were cut back, 3 bases at V and 7 bases at J, with 16 bases in the middle. Germline-derived CDR1 and CDR2 are KGHSH and LQKENI. The CDR3 covers 15 residues. The DNA of the CDR3 is TGTGCCAGCTCACCCTTGTTAACGGGGGTAAATGAGCAGTTCTTC. Its protein is CASSPLLTGVNEQFF.

This clonotype occurred a few times. The chain carries TRBV4-1 and TRBJ2-1; 7 nucleotides agree with TRBD2. Germline CDR1 and CDR2: MGHRA and YSYEKL. This CDR3 has 15 residues. The junction had 6 bases not matched to a gene; V was cut back by 4 bases and J by 3 bases. CDR3 sequence (DNA): TGCGCCAGCAGCCCCTATAGCGGGTACTACAATGAGCAGTTCTTC. This encodes CASSPYSGYYNEQFF.

This clonotype was counted only a few times. V is TRBV29-1 and J is TRBJ2-1; D may be TRBD2 (5 bases). Trimming removed 0 bases at V and 7 bases at J, with 16 bases between. The germline V gene encodes CDR1 SQVTM and CDR2 ANQGSEA. The CDR3 totals 15 residues. This chain's CDR3 is CSVEDRVASTNEQFF. The CDR3 nucleotides are TGCAGCGTTGAAGATAGAGTAGCGTCTACAAATGAGCAGTTCTTC.

This sequence joins TRBV10-3 and TRBJ2-7; TRBD1 aligns across 9 bases. V lost 6 bases to trimming and J lost 3 bases; unmatched junction nucleotides: 3. This CDR3 comprises 13 residues. Germline V gives CDR1 ENHRY, CDR2 SYGVKD. CDR3 bases: TGTGCCATCAGAGAGGGACAGGGCTACGAGCAGTACTTC. Its protein product is CAIREGQGYEQYF.

This clonotype has only a few counts. The gene calls are TRBV19 and TRBJ1-5; TRBD1 might be the D (5 bases). CDR3 length equals 11 residues. Germline-derived CDR1 and CDR2 are LNHDA and SQIVND (reference sequence). CDR3 loop: CSSGGYQPQHF. The CDR3 DNA follows: TGTAGCTCGGGGGGTTATCAGCCCCAGCATTTT.

This clonotype was seen a few times. The V gene is TRBV4-1, the J gene TRBJ2-4; D is tentatively TRBD1 or TRBD2 (5 bases each). Germline assignment: CDR1 MGHRA and CDR2 YSYEKL. The ends were cut back, 1 base at V and 0 bases at J, with 13 bases in the middle. The CDR3 covers 17 residues. CDR3 loop: CASSQVGTDLAKNIQYF. CDR3 in DNA: TGCGCCAGCAGCCAAGTCGGGACGGACCTAGCCAAAAACATTCAGTACTTC.

In its sample, this clonotype was seen a few times. V gene TRBV7-9 combines with J gene TRBJ2-1; 8 positions match TRBD1. With 5 bases clipped from V and 4 bases from J, the junction kept 10 bases outside the gene matches. The CDR3 covers 16 residues. Germline V CDR1 and CDR2: SEHNR, FQNEAQ (reference sequence). In DNA form, the CDR3 reads TGTGCCAGCAGCCCAATCGGGACAGGCTTATACAATGAGCAGTTCTTC. Its protein is CASSPIGTGLYNEQFF.

This clonotype has only a few counts. The chain combines TRBV7-8 with TRBJ1-6; D remains ambiguous. CDR1 and CDR2 (germline): SGHVS, FQNEAQ. Trimming pared 0 bases from V and 9 bases from J, leaving 9 bases between. The CDR3 consists of 14 residues. The CDR3 reads CASSLAQRVSPLHF. CDR3 nucleotide sequence: TGTGCCAGCAGCTTAGCGCAGAGAGTTTCACCCCTCCACTTT.

This chain connects TRBV5-1 to TRBJ2-7; 10 nucleotides align to TRBD1. Germline CDR1 SGHRS, CDR2 YFSETQ. J was trimmed by 6 bases and V by 0 bases; bases with no gene match: 3. The CDR3 runs 14 residues. This CDR3 is CASSLARTGGEQYF. As DNA, the CDR3 is TGCGCCAGCAGCTTGGCCCGGACAGGGGGCGAGCAGTACTTC.

This clonotype was recorded many times. The genes are TRBV5-5 and TRBJ1-1; possible D gene TRBD1, 6 bases. The V gene lost 1 base and the J gene lost 1 base, with 8 bases spanning the gap. The CDR3 length is 14 residues. CDR1 SGHKS and CDR2 YYEKEE come from the germline V gene (reference sequence). The CDR3 loop is CASSLRGANTEAFF. In nucleotides, the CDR3 is TGTGCCAGCAGCTTGAGGGGGGCGAACACTGAAGCTTTCTTT.